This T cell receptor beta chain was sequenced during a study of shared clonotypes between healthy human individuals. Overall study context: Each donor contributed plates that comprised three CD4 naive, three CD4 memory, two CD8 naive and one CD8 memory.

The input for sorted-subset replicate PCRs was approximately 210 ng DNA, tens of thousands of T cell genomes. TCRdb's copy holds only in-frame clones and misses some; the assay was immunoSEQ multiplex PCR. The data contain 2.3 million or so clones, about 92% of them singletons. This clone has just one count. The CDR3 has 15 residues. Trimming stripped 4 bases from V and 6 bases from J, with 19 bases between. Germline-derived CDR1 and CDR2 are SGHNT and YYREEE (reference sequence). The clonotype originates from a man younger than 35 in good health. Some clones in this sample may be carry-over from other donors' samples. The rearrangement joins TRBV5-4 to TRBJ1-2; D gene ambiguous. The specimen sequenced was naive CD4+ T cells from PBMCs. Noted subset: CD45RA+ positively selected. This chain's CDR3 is CASSLLGPSMDGYTF. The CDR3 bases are TGTGCCAGCAGCCTGCTCGGCCCTTCGATGGATGGCTACACCTTC.